This is a list of T cell receptor beta chains from one sample in a study of T cells in Graves' hyperthyroidism and ophthalmopathy. TCRdb analysed the multiplex PCR reads with MiXCR anew, one entry per CDR3 protein. The top ten clones hold under 55% of a sample with almost 500,000 distinct CDR3 sequences, approximately 22% of them seen once. Sequenced: blood. The receptor source for this set is a woman aged 70-85 years with Graves' ophthalmopathy. Each CDR3 is given with its conserved first and last residue. Fields, in order: D gene, V gene, clone size, J gene, CDR3 DNA, CDR3 protein. D genes are given only for firm matches. Part of the rows lack a size; the others show once, few, many or a class for expanded clones.

TRBD2	TRBV9	NA	TRBJ2-2	TGTGCCAGCAGCGTAGAGAGGAAGGTAGCGGGAGCATGGCGCGACACCGGGGAGCTGTTTTTT	CASSVERKVAGAWRDTGELFF
NA	TRBV5-1	many	TRBJ2-7	TGCGCCAGCAGCTGGAGTGAGGGCTACGAGCAGTACTTC	CASSWSEGYEQYF
NA	TRBV7-9	many	TRBJ1-1	TGTGCCAGCAGCTTACAGACACCGAGGGACACTGAAGCTTTCTTT	CASSLQTPRDTEAFF
NA	TRBV30	few	TRBJ2-7	TGTGCCTGGAGTAAAATAGCGTACGAGCAGTACTTC	CAWSKIAYEQYF
NA	TRBV7-2	few	TRBJ1-2	TGTGCCAGCAGCTTAGCGACTGGATCTGCTAACTATGGCTACACCTTC	CASSLATGSANYGYTF
TRBD1	TRBV19	NA	TRBJ2-7	TGTGCCAGTAGTATACAGGGACAGGACTCCTACGAGCAGTACTTC	CASSIQGQDSYEQYF
NA	TRBV12-5	few	TRBJ2-5	TGTGCTAGTGGTTTCACTCTAGAATTGGAGACCCAGTACTTC	CASGFTLELETQYF
TRBD2	TRBV5-1	NA	TRBJ2-1	TGCGCCAGCAGCTTGGCCGGGACTAGCGGGGTCAATGAGCAGTTCTTC	CASSLAGTSGVNEQFF
NA	TRBV11-1	few	TRBJ2-7	TGTGCCAGCAGCTGGGACCGCGGAGTTTCCAACGAGCAGTACTTC	CASSWDRGVSNEQYF
TRBD2	TRBV6-1	few	TRBJ2-5	TGTGCCAGCTCAGAAACCCCACTAGCGGGAGTAGTGGCGGAGACCCAGTACTTC	CASSETPLAGVVAETQYF
NA	TRBV6-1	many	TRBJ2-3	TGTGCCAGCAGTGACAGGGTTAACACAGATACGCAGTATTTT	CASSDRVNTDTQYF
NA	TRBV11-3	many	TRBJ1-4	TGTGCCAGCAGCTTATATGGGACAACTAATGAAAAACTGTTTTTT	CASSLYGTTNEKLFF
NA	TRBV11-2	NA	TRBJ1-2	TGTGCCAGCAGCTTAGGATTAGCGAAGGGAATTGGCTACACCTTC	CASSLGLAKGIGYTF
TRBD2	TRBV7-9	NA	TRBJ2-5	TGTGCCAGCAGCTTAGCGGGACTAGCGGGAGGATGGCAAGAGACCCAGTACTTC	CASSLAGLAGGWQETQYF
NA	TRBV5-1	NA	TRBJ2-1	TGCGCCAGCCTTGGTGTCCACAATGAGCAGTTCTTC	CASLGVHNEQFF
NA	TRBV3-1	few	TRBJ2-7	TGTGCCAGCAGCCAAGTCCAGGCCGACTCCGAGCAGTACTTC	CASSQVQADSEQYF
NA	TRBV5-4	once	TRBJ1-1	TGTGCCAGCAGCTTTGGGGTGGGGGGGGTCGCTTTCTTT	CASSFGVGGVAFF
TRBD2	TRBV20-1	few	TRBJ2-3	TGCAGTGCTAGCCCAACTAGCGGGAACGCAGATACGCAGTATTTT	CSASPTSGNADTQYF
NA	TRBV3-1	once	TRBJ1-2	TGTGCCAGCAGCGCCAGCAGCCTCTATGGCTACACCTTC	CASSASSLYGYTF
NA	TRBV30	NA	TRBJ1-1	TGTGCCTGGCCAGAGGGGGGGGCACAGGATCACACTGAAGCTTTCTTT	CAWPEGGAQDHTEAFF
TRBD1	TRBV20-1	few	TRBJ1-2	TGCAGTGCCGAGGGGACAGGGGTCCTTCCTGAGGGCTACACCTTC	CSAEGTGVLPEGYTF
NA	TRBV20-1	NA	TRBJ1-2	TGCAGTGCAAACACACAGGGTGCCGGCTACACCTTC	CSANTQGAGYTF
NA	TRBV3-1	few	TRBJ1-4	TGTGCCAGCAGCCCGGGTCCAACAACTAATGAAAAACTGTTTTTT	CASSPGPTTNEKLFF
NA	TRBV15	NA	TRBJ1-2	TGTGCCACCAGCAGTGACAGGACATATGGCTACACCTTC	CATSSDRTYGYTF
TRBD2	TRBV6-5	NA	TRBJ2-2	TGTGCCAGCAGTTACTATACTAGCGTGGACACCGGGGAGCTGTTTTTT	CASSYYTSVDTGELFF
NA	TRBV24-1	NA	TRBJ2-1	TGTGCCACCAGTGATTACCCGGGAGTAACCTACAATGAGCAGTTCTTC	CATSDYPGVTYNEQFF
NA	TRBV12-3/TRBV12-4	few	TRBJ2-3	TGTGCCAGCAGTTTGAGGGTCGTCGGCACAGATACGCAGTATTTT	CASSLRVVGTDTQYF
NA	TRBV2	few	TRBJ2-7	TGTGCCAGCAGTGTGTCTAGACGGGACGAGCAGTACTTC	CASSVSRRDEQYF
TRBD1	TRBV20-1	few	TRBJ2-3	TGCAGTGCAGACAGGGTAAAGGGCACAGATACGCAGTATTTT	CSADRVKGTDTQYF
NA	TRBV6-1	few	TRBJ2-3	TGTGCCAGCAGAATCATGAGCACAGATACGCAGTATTTT	CASRIMSTDTQYF
TRBD1	TRBV20-1	NA	TRBJ2-2	TGCAGTGCTAGTCGGACAGGGGTCTTATCCGGGGAGCTGTTTTTT	CSASRTGVLSGELFF
NA	TRBV5-1	NA	TRBJ2-1	TGCGCCAGCAGCTTGGAGGGGTGGTCCTACAATGAGCAGTTCTTC	CASSLEGWSYNEQFF
TRBD2	TRBV10-3	NA	TRBJ2-3	TGTGCCACCCTCGAGCGGGGGGGGATGAGCACAGATACGCAGTATTTT	CATLERGGMSTDTQYF
TRBD2	TRBV7-9	many	TRBJ2-1	TGTGCCAGCAGCAAGACTAGCGGGAGCTACAATGAGCAGTTCTTC	CASSKTSGSYNEQFF
NA	TRBV12-3/TRBV12-4	many	TRBJ1-3	TGTGCCAGCAGCCCTACTACGGAAAACACCATATATTTT	CASSPTTENTIYF
NA	TRBV7-2	few	TRBJ1-5	TGTGCCAGCAGCGCCAGCGGGATAAGAGCCCTGGGAAATCAGCCCCAGCATTTT	CASSASGIRALGNQPQHF
TRBD1	TRBV12-3/TRBV12-4	NA	TRBJ1-6	TGTGCCAGCAGTGGACAGGGTTCACCCCTCCACTTT	CASSGQGSPLHF
NA	TRBV11-3	many	TRBJ2-1	TGTGCCAGCAGCTTAGGGAGAGTCGGCTACAATGAGCAGTTCTTC	CASSLGRVGYNEQFF
TRBD1	TRBV6-5	once	TRBJ2-2	TGTGCCAGCAGTTACGGTCAGGGGGACATCGCCGGGGAGCTGCTTTTT	CASSYGQGDIAGELLF
NA	TRBV4-1	NA	TRBJ2-7	TGCGCCAGCAGCCAAGGGAGCTACTCCTACGAGCAGTACTTC	CASSQGSYSYEQYF
NA	TRBV20-1	NA	TRBJ1-1	TGCAGTGCTACATACCGGGACGCTCAGGGAGCTTTCTTT	CSATYRDAQGAFF
TRBD1	TRBV5-1	few	TRBJ2-1	TGCGCCAGCAGCTTAGGTGGGACAGCCTTTAATGAGCAGTTCTTC	CASSLGGTAFNEQFF
NA	TRBV6-9	NA	TRBJ2-7	TGTGCCAGCAGTTGGAAACAGGGCTTACTTTCCTACGAGCAGTACTTC	CASSWKQGLLSYEQYF
NA	TRBV6-1	NA	TRBJ2-3	TGTGCCAGCAGTGAACACACAGATACGCAGTATTTT	CASSEHTDTQYF
TRBD1	TRBV20-1	few	TRBJ1-2	TGCAGTGCGTATAGACAGGGTTACTATGGCTACACCTTC	CSAYRQGYYGYTF
NA	TRBV6-5	NA	TRBJ1-4	TGTGCCAGCAGTTACTCTAATGAAAAACTGTTTTTT	CASSYSNEKLFF
TRBD1	TRBV20-1	NA	TRBJ2-7	TGCAGTGCTACGACTGGACAGGGGGTGTCCTACGAGCAGTACTTC	CSATTGQGVSYEQYF
NA	TRBV6-2/TRBV6-3	few	TRBJ2-7	TGTGCCAGCAGTTATGGGCAGGGGAGTGCCTACGAGCAGTACTTC	CASSYGQGSAYEQYF